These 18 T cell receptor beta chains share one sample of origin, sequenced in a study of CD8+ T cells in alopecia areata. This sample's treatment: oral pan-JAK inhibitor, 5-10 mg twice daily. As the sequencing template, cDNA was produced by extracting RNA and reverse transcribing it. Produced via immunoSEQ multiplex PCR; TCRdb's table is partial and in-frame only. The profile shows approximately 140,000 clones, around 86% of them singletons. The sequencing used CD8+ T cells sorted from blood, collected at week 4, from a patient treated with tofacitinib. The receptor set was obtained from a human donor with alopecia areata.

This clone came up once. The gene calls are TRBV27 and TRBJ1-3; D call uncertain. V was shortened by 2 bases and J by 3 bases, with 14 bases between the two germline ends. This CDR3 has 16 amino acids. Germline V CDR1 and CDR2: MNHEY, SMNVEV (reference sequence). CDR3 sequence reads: CASSLGPYELGNTIYF. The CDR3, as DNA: TGTGCCAGCAGTTTAGGGCCGTATGAACTTGGAAACACCATATATTTT.

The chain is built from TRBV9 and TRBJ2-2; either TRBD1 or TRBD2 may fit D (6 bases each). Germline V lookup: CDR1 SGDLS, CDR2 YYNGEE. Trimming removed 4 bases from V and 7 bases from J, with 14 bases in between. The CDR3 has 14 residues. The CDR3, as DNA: TGTGCCAGCAGCCCCCCGGGGGCTATCGGGGAGCTGTTTTTT. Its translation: CASSPPGAIGELFF.

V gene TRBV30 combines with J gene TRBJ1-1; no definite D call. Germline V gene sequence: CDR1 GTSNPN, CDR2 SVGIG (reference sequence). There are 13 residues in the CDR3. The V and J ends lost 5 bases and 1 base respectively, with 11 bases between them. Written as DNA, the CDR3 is TGTGCCTGGCGGGCGGGCGGGAACACTGAAGCTTTCTTT. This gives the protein CAWRAGGNTEAFF. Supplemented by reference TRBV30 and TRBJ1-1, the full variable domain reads SQTIHQWPATLVQPVGSPLSLECTVEGTSNPNLYWYRQAAGRGLQLLFYSVGIGQISSEVPQNLSASRPQDRQFILSSKKLLLSDSGFYLCAWRAGGNTEAFFGQGTRLTVV.

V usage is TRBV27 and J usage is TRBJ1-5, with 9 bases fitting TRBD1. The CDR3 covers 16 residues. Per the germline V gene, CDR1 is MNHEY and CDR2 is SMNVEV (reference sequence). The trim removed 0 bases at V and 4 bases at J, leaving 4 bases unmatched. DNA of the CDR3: TGTGCCAGCAGTTTATCCGGACAGGGGAAGAATCAGCCCCAGCATTTT. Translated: CASSLSGQGKNQPQHF.

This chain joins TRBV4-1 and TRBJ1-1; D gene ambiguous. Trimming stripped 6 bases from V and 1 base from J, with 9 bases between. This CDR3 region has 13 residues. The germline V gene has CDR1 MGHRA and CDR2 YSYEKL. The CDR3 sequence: CASRRPGNTEAFF. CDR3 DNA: TGCGCCAGCAGGCGGCCAGGGAACACTGAAGCTTTCTTT.

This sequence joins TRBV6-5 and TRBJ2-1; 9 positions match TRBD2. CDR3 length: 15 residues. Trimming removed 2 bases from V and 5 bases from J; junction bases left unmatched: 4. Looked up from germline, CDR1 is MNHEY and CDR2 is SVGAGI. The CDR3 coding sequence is TGTGCCAGCAGTTACCGGCTAGCGGGGCACAATGAGCAGTTCTTC. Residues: CASSYRLAGHNEQFF.

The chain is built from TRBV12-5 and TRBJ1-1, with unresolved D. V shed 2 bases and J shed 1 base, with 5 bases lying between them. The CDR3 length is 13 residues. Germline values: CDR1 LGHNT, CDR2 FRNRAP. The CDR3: CASGLWENTEAFF. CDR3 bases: TGTGCTAGTGGTTTGTGGGAGAACACTGAAGCTTTCTTT.

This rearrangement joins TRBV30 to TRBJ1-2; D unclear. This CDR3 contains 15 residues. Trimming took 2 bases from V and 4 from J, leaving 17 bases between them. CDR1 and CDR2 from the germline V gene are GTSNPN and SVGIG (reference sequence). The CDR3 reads CAWSFSLRSIYGYTF. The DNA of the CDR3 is TGTGCCTGGAGTTTTTCCCTCAGGAGTATCTATGGCTACACCTTC.

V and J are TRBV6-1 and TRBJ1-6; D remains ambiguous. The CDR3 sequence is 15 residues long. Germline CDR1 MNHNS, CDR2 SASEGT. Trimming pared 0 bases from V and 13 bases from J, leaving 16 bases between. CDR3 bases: TGTGCCAGCAGTGAAGCCGGATGGGAACCTAGGCCCCTCCACTTT. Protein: CASSEAGWEPRPLHF.

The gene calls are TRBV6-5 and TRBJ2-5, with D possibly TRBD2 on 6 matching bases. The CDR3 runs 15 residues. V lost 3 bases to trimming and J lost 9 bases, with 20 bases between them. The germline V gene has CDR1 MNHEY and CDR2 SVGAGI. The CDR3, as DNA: TGTGCCAGCAGTTATCCTCCGGGACTCCCCTCGGCCCAGTACTTC. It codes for CASSYPPGLPSAQYF.

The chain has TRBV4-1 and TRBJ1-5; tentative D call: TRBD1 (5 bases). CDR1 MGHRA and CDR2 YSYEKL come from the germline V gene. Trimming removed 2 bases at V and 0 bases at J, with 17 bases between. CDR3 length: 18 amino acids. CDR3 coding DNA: TGCGCCAGCAGCCAACAAGGAGGGGCAGCTTATAGCAATCAGCCCCAGCATTTT. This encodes CASSQQGGAAYSNQPQHF.

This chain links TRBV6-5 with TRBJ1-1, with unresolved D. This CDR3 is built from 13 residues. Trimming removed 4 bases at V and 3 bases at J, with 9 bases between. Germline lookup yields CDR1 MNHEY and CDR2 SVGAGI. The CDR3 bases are TGTGCCAGCAGTTTCTACGGATACACTGAAGCTTTCTTT. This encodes CASSFYGYTEAFF.

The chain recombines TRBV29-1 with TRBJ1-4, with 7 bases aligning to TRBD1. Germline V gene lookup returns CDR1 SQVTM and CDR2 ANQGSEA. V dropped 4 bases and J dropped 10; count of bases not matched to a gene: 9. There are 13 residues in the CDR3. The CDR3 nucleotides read TGCAGCGTTGTGCCAGGGGGAGGCGGAAAACTGTTTTTT. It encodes CSVVPGGGGKLFF.

For the CDR3, the DNA is TGTGCCAGCAGCCTCGGCGGGGTTACCTACGAGCAGTACTTC. Translating gives CASSLGGVTYEQYF. V and J are TRBV7-2 and TRBJ2-7, with a possible D match to TRBD2 (6 bases). The V gene lost 5 bases and the J gene lost 2 bases, with 13 bases spanning the gap. CDR3 length: 14 amino acids. Germline V gene lookup returns CDR1 SGHTA and CDR2 FQGNSA.

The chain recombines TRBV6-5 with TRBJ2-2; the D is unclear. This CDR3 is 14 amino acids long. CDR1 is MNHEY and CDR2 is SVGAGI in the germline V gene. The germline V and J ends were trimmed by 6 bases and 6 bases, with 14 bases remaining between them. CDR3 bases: TGTGCCAGCAGCTTCCTGACCCAATCCGGGGAGCTGTTTTTT. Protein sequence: CASSFLTQSGELFF.

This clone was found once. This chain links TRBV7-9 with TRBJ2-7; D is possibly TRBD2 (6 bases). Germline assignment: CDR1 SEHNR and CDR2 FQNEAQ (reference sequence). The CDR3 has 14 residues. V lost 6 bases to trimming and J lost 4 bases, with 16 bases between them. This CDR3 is CASSDTLAPYEQYF. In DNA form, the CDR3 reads TGTGCCAGCAGTGACACCCTAGCGCCGTACGAGCAGTACTTC.

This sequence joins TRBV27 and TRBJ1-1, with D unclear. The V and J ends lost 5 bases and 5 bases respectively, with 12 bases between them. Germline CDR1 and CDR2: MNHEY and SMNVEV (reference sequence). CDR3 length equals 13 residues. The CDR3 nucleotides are TGTGCCAGCAGTCCCTCAGATTTAACTGAAGCTTTCTTT. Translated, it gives CASSPSDLTEAFF.

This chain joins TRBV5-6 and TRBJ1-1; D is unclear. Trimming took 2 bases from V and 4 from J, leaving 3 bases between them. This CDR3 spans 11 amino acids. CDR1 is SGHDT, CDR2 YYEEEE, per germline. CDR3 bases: TGTGCCAGCAGCTTAGCCACTGAAGCTTTCTTT. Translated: CASSLATEAFF.